These 2 T cell receptor beta chains were sequenced from one sample in a study of cytomegalovirus exposure and HLA in healthy donors. PCR used 60 Vbeta primers and 13 Jbeta primers. Using immunoSEQ multiplex PCR, the repertoire was profiled, and TCRdb retains in-frame clones only, with some absent. The table records about 180,000 clones, about 80% of them present only once. Sequencing input: PBMCs. The receptors were gathered from a woman in her fifties or sixties in good health and CMV-seronegative.

The V call is TRBV28, the J call TRBJ1-1; D remains unclear. Germline loops: CDR1 MDHEN, CDR2 SYDVKM. The CDR3 is 12 residues long. V lost 5 bases, J lost 6 bases, and 10 bases lay in between. Here the CDR3 DNA reads TGTGCCAGCAGTCCCCCCCGGGCTGAAGCTTTCTTT. Its translation is CASSPPRAEAFF.

The chain combines TRBV2 with TRBJ2-3; D not certain. Trimming shortened V by 4 bases and J by 2 bases, and 10 bases separated the two germline ends. Germline lookup yields CDR1 SNHLY and CDR2 FYNNEI. The CDR3 spans 14 residues. CDR3 coding DNA: TGTGCCAGCAGTGTGGAGACTTACACAGATACGCAGTATTTT. Translating gives CASSVETYTDTQYF.